This T cell receptor (beta chain) was retrieved from a study of human T cells and chemical hapten exposure (dated by TCRdb to about 2021). Looking at the study overall: Libraries were pooled for sequencing, and per-sample TCR yields varied mainly because of small differences in library volumes within the pool. In alopecia patients, the study followed how the peripheral blood TCR repertoire changed in vivo over primary and secondary sensitization to diphenylcyclopropenone (DPC), a hapten. Both TCR alpha and TCR beta chains were sequenced from each blood RNA sample.

Library method: RACE. The data were produced on a NextSeq 500. Library preparation attached unique molecular identifiers to individual cDNA molecules for quantitative, reproducible TCR counting. From the authors' description of their analysis: A median of roughly 99,000 TCRs per sample was observed, with a range of 23,224 to 690,600. The Decombinator software suite was used to annotate V, J and CDR3 in the TCR reads. Every sample was subsampled to the same number of TCRs (28,000) for the PS versus PT1 abundance plots. Expanded TCRs were defined as absent before sensitization and observed at least eight times at the 2-week time point. TCRdb reprocessed the public reads (quality trimming at Q25 with fastp, clone calling with MiXCR) and kept in-frame beta chains. Entries that share a CDR3 protein sequence are merged under the most common genes and DNA. The V and J calls and clone size are TCRdb's, not the authors'. The sample table contains about 77,000 distinct CDR3 sequences; only one count was recorded for around 9.4% of them. The top ten constitute about 1.5% of the sample.

Here is what the overall study found, with its caveats: Repeated subsampling changed both the strength of the expansion versus patch-test correlation and the threshold at which that correlation became significant. No change with DPC sensitization was found in the number of TCRs above 1 in 1000 frequency, and no evidence of global repertoire structure alterations was found.

The CDR3 spans 14 residues, from the cysteine through the phenylalanine. The entry retains the CDR3 DNA only, 42 bases that are in frame from base 1. The germline V gene sets CDR1 to KGHSH and CDR2 to LQKENI. At the junction V is shortened by 2 bases and J by 1 base, with 8 bases in between. The table lists this clonotype with many counts. Its binding antigen is unknown. No qualities accompany the bases; no much larger clone lies one base away. Read against the paper, the sample's time point label means: healthy volunteer bleed at 6 weeks. Total RNA was isolated from unfractionated whole blood collected in Tempus Blood RNA tubes. As TCR sequencing controls, 4 or 5 healthy volunteers were used, with blood taken at day 0, 2 weeks and 6 weeks.

This TCR was recovered from a female donor in good health. Some clones in this sample may be carry-over from other donors' samples. What was sequenced was whole blood. The V and J genes are TRBV18 and TRBJ1-1; no confident D gene assignment can be made. For the CDR3, the sequence is CASSPRERNTEAFF. Here is the DNA: TGTGCCAGCTCACCAAGAGAGAGGAACACTGAAGCTTTCTTT.